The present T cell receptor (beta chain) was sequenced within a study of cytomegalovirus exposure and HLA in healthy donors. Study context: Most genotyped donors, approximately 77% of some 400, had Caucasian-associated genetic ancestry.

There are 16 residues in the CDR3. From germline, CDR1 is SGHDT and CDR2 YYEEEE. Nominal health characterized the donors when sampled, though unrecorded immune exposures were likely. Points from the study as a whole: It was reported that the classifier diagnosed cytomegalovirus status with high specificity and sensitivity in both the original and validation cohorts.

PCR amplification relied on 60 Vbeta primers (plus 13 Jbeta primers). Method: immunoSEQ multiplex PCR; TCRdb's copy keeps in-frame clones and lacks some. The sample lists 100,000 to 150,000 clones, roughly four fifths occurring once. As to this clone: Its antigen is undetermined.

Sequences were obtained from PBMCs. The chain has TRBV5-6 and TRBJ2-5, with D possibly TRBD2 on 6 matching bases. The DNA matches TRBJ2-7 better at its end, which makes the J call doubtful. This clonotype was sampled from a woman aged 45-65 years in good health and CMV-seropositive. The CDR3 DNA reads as TGTGCCAGCAGCTTCATCCATACGGCAGGAGGGTACGAGCAGTACTTC. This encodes CASSFIHTAGGYEQYF.